Listed below are T cell receptor beta chains from one sample, sequenced in a study of cytomegalovirus exposure and HLA in healthy donors. Profiling relied on immunoSEQ multiplex PCR, and the TCRdb table lists in-frame clones only, not all of them. The sample consists of under 150,000 clones, almost 85% of them appearing once. Sequenced input: PBMCs. The origin of the receptors is a young man in good health and CMV-seropositive. The CDR3 runs from the conserved cysteine through the conserved F or W. Fields, in order: CDR3 DNA, CDR3 protein, D gene, J gene, clone size, V gene. The D gene is left open where the match is weak. A row's size may be missing; if present it is once, few, many or a size class.

cdr3_nt: TGTGCCAGCTCACAAACTAGCGGGCAGAGCTCCTACGAGCAGTACTTC
cdr3_aa: CASSQTSGQSSYEQYF
d_call: TRBD2
j_call: TRBJ2-7
clone_size: -
v_call: TRBV18

cdr3_nt: TGTGCCAGCAGCCTTACAGGGGGATCCTACAATGAGCAGTTCTTC
cdr3_aa: CASSLTGGSYNEQFF
d_call: TRBD1
j_call: TRBJ2-1
clone_size: once
v_call: TRBV9

cdr3_nt: TGTGCCAGTAGAAGTGTTAGGACAGGGAAGGGGAAGGACGGGGAGCTGTTTTTT
cdr3_aa: CASRSVRTGKGKDGELFF
d_call: TRBD1
j_call: TRBJ2-2
clone_size: -
v_call: TRBV19

cdr3_nt: TGTGCCAGCTCACCGTCGGGTGAAAAACTGTTTTTT
cdr3_aa: CASSPSGEKLFF
d_call: -
j_call: TRBJ1-4
clone_size: -
v_call: TRBV18

cdr3_nt: TGTGCCAGCAGTTCTAGCGGGGGGGTCCTTAACGAGCAGTACTTC
cdr3_aa: CASSSSGGVLNEQYF
d_call: TRBD2
j_call: TRBJ2-7
clone_size: -
v_call: TRBV28

cdr3_nt: TGTGCCAGCAGTTTATCCAGGGAGGGCTACGAGCAGTACTTC
cdr3_aa: CASSLSREGYEQYF
d_call: TRBD2
j_call: TRBJ2-7
clone_size: -
v_call: TRBV28

cdr3_nt: TGTGCCAGCTCACCAGGGGAGGGAATCTACGAGCAGTACTTC
cdr3_aa: CASSPGEGIYEQYF
d_call: TRBD2
j_call: TRBJ2-7
clone_size: -
v_call: TRBV18

cdr3_nt: TGTGCCAGCAGCTCTAGTCTTCGGGGCACAGATACGCAGTATTTT
cdr3_aa: CASSSSLRGTDTQYF
d_call: -
j_call: TRBJ2-3
clone_size: few
v_call: TRBV5-5

cdr3_nt: TGCGCCAGCAGCTTGGGTACAGCAGCGAACACCGGGGAGCTGTTTTTT
cdr3_aa: CASSLGTAANTGELFF
d_call: -
j_call: TRBJ2-2
clone_size: -
v_call: TRBV5-1

cdr3_nt: TGTGCCAGCAGCCTGGGACAGGGGGGACTAGAGACCCAGTACTTC
cdr3_aa: CASSLGQGGLETQYF
d_call: TRBD1
j_call: TRBJ2-5
clone_size: -
v_call: TRBV7-9

cdr3_nt: TGTGCCAGTAAGGGGATTAGCGGGATGGAGACCCAGTACTTC
cdr3_aa: CASKGISGMETQYF
d_call: TRBD2
j_call: TRBJ2-5
clone_size: -
v_call: TRBV19

cdr3_nt: TGTGCCTGGAGTCAACAGGGGGACTACGAGCAGTACTTC
cdr3_aa: CAWSQQGDYEQYF
d_call: TRBD1
j_call: TRBJ2-7
clone_size: -
v_call: TRBV30

cdr3_nt: TGTGCCAGCAGCCGGGGGCGGGCGGGGGGCACAGATACGCAGTATTTT
cdr3_aa: CASSRGRAGGTDTQYF
d_call: -
j_call: TRBJ2-3
clone_size: -
v_call: TRBV9

cdr3_nt: TGTGCCAGCAGTTTTACGGGTGCCCCTGAAGCTTTCTTT
cdr3_aa: CASSFTGAPEAFF
d_call: -
j_call: TRBJ1-1
clone_size: -
v_call: TRBV28

cdr3_nt: TGCGCCAGCAGCTTGGGCACTAGCGGCCAAGAGACCCAGTACTTC
cdr3_aa: CASSLGTSGQETQYF
d_call: TRBD2
j_call: TRBJ2-5
clone_size: few
v_call: TRBV5-1

cdr3_nt: TGCAGCGTTGAAGATAGCACCTACGAGCAGTACTTC
cdr3_aa: CSVEDSTYEQYF
d_call: -
j_call: TRBJ2-7
clone_size: -
v_call: TRBV29-1